These 9 T cell receptor beta chains were sequenced from one sample in a study of immune evolution from preneoplasia to lung adenocarcinoma. Sequencing used immunoSEQ multiplex PCR; TCRdb keeps in-frame clones, though not all of them. The sample holds around 10,000 clones, around three quarters seen once. The material sequenced was FFPE normal lung tissue adjacent to the tumor. These receptors were taken from a person aged 60 to 70 with lung adenocarcinoma. Some clones in this sample may be carry-over from other donors' samples.

V and J are TRBV19 and TRBJ2-3; D not certain. This CDR3 has 17 residues. Trimming stripped 3 bases from V and 5 bases from J, with 21 bases between. The germline CDR1 and CDR2 sequences are LNHDA and SQIVND (reference sequence). The CDR3 DNA is TGTGCCAGTAGTATTCAAAGCTGGACGCTCCCCCAAGATACGCAGTATTTT. Protein product: CASSIQSWTLPQDTQYF.

V gene TRBV30 combines with J gene TRBJ2-4; TRBD2 agrees at 12 bases. The CDR3 loop spans 17 amino acids. CDR1 and CDR2 from the germline V gene are GTSNPN and SVGIG (reference sequence). The V gene end was trimmed by 3 bases and the J gene end by 0 bases; junction bases not matched to a gene: 6. In nucleotides, the CDR3 is TGTGCCTGGAGCCCTGGACTAGCGGGACTAGCCAAAAACATTCAGTACTTC. It codes for CAWSPGLAGLAKNIQYF.

This sequence joins TRBV11-1 and TRBJ2-1; 8 bases agree with TRBD2. The CDR3 extends over 15 amino acids. Trimming took 1 base from V and 4 from J; bases not matched to a gene: 3. From germline, CDR1 is SGHAT and CDR2 FQDESV (reference sequence). CDR3 protein: CASSLVSSGYNEQFF. The CDR3 DNA reads as TGTGCCAGCAGCTTAGTTTCTAGCGGGTACAATGAGCAGTTCTTC. Together with reference TRBV11-1 and TRBJ2-1, the CDR3 gives the full variable domain: EAEVAQSPRYKITEKSQAVAFWCDPISGHATLYWYRQILGQGPELLVQFQDESVVDDSQLPKDRFSAERLKGVDSTLKIQPAELGDSAMYLCASSLVSSGYNEQFFGPGTRLTVL.

The table lists this clone with a few counts. J is TRBJ2-7 and V is TRBV7-2, with D perhaps TRBD2 (6 bases). Looked up from germline, CDR1 is SGHTA and CDR2 is FQGNSA. The CDR3 spans 14 residues. V was shortened by 0 bases and J by 0 bases, with 6 bases between the two germline ends. The CDR3 sequence: CASSLAGGSYEQYF. The CDR3 nucleotides are TGTGCCAGCAGCTTAGCGGGAGGCTCCTACGAGCAGTACTTC.

The chain is built from TRBV14 and TRBJ2-1; 12 bases are a match to TRBD2. The CDR3 extends over 15 amino acids. Unmatched junction bases numbered 6, after V lost 4 bases and J lost 8 bases. The germline CDR1 and CDR2 sequences are SGHDN and FVKESK. The CDR3: CASSRTSGRRDEQFF. The CDR3 DNA reads as TGTGCCAGCAGCCGAACTAGCGGGAGGAGGGATGAGCAGTTCTTC.

This chain connects TRBV2 to TRBJ2-5; D is uncertain. Germline-derived CDR1 and CDR2 are SNHLY and FYNNEI. Trimming pared 7 bases from V and 2 bases from J, leaving 11 bases between. The length of the CDR3 is 13 residues. The CDR3 reads CASKPGPQETQYF. In DNA form, the CDR3 reads TGTGCCAGCAAACCGGGCCCACAAGAGACCCAGTACTTC. The full variable domain, rest sourced from reference TRBV2 and TRBJ2-5, is EPEVTQTPSHQVTQMGQEVILRCVPISNHLYFYWYRQILGQKVEFLVSFYNNEISEKSEIFDDQFSVERPDGSNFTLKIRSTKLEDSAMYFCASKPGPQETQYFGPGTRLLVL.

This clone is termed medium-sized. The chain links TRBV2 to TRBJ2-3; 9 bases align to TRBD1. Per the germline V gene, CDR1 is SNHLY and CDR2 is FYNNEI. CDR3 length: 15 residues. The V and J ends lost 4 bases and 5 bases, in that order; junction bases with no gene match: 7. As DNA, the CDR3 is TGTGCCAGCAGTGCCCGGGGACAGGGAGGAGATACGCAGTATTTT. Protein product: CASSARGQGGDTQYF.

V gene TRBV7-9 combines with J gene TRBJ2-5, with D unclear. CDR1 and CDR2 from the germline V gene are SEHNR and FQNEAQ (reference sequence). This CDR3 contains 14 residues. Trimming took 1 base from V and 1 from J, leaving 7 bases between them. The CDR3 bases are TGTGCCAGCAGCTTAGTCACGGGCCAAGAGACCCAGTACTTC. This codes for CASSLVTGQETQYF.

This clone has just one count. The chain links TRBV10-1 to TRBJ2-1; possibly TRBD1 for D (5 bases). The CDR3 runs to 13 residues. CDR1 and CDR2 (germline): WNHNN, SYGVQD (reference sequence). The ends were cut back, 5 bases at V and 9 bases at J, with 14 bases in the middle. The CDR3 nucleotides read TGCGCCAGCAGTAAGGAAGGGGCGTCTGAGCAGTTCTTC. Translating it yields CASSKEGASEQFF.